The 6 T cell receptor beta chains listed next were all sequenced from one sample in a study of T cells of healthy individuals. TCRdb called the 5' RACE reads again in MiXCR, with one record for every CDR3 protein. The data contain about 63,000 distinct CDR3 sequences, roughly 17% of them singletons. These TCRs come from a human donor in good health.

This clonotype was seen a handful of times. The chain employs TRBV6-4 and TRBJ2-1; maybe TRBD2 (6 bases). Germline V gene data show CDR1 as MRHNA and CDR2 as SNTAGT. This CDR3 spans 15 amino acids. V lost 4 bases, J lost 3 bases, and 13 bases lay in between. The CDR3 protein is CASSARGNSYNEQFF. CDR3 bases: TGTGCCAGCAGTGCCCGGGGGAATAGCTACAATGAGCAGTTCTTC.

With regard to this clonotype: This may be a read error: a much more frequent sequence differs by one nucleotide. The chain recombines TRBV3-1 with TRBJ1-4; 9 bases match TRBD1. The germline gives CDR1 LGHDT, CDR2 YNNKEL (reference sequence). The CDR3 has 15 amino acids. Written as DNA, the CDR3 is TGTGCCAGCAGCCAAGAGGGACAGGGAGGTGAAAAACTGTCTTTT. This gives the protein CASSQEGQGGEKLSF. The whole variable domain, remainder taken from reference TRBV3-1 and TRBJ1-4, is DTAVSQTPKYLVTQMGNDKSIKCEQNLGHDTMYWYKQDSKKFLKIMFSYNNKELIINETVPNRFSPKSPDKAHLNLHINSLELGDSAVYFCASSQEGQGGEKLSFGSGTQLSVL.

This clonotype has a handful of counts. For the CDR3, the DNA is TGTGCCAGCAAACGAGCCGGGGAGCTGTTTTTT. This encodes CASKRAGELFF. The chain carries TRBV6-5 and TRBJ2-2; D not certain. V shed 7 bases and J shed 6 bases, with 6 bases lying between them. The CDR3 is 11 residues long. Germline CDR1 and CDR2: MNHEY and SVGAGI.

The V call is TRBV4-2, the J call TRBJ2-3; tentative D call: TRBD2 (6 bases). The germline CDR1 and CDR2 sequences are LGHNA and YNFKEQ. The CDR3 sequence is 17 residues long. V lost 0 bases and J lost 2, with 15 bases in between. The CDR3 region is CASSQDIRGWITDTQYF. The CDR3 DNA is TGTGCCAGCAGCCAAGATATACGGGGGTGGATCACAGATACGCAGTATTTT.

This clonotype was detected only a few times. The chain employs TRBV27 and TRBJ2-7; perhaps TRBD2 as D (7 bases). CDR1 MNHEY and CDR2 SMNVEV come from the germline V gene (reference sequence). This CDR3 is 15 amino acids long. V was shortened by 3 bases and J by 4 bases, with 16 bases between the two germline ends. As DNA, the CDR3 is TGTGCCAGCAGTTTGAAGGGGGGGCTGGGGTACGAGCAGTACTTC. As protein: CASSLKGGLGYEQYF.

The chain joins TRBV7-9 to TRBJ2-1; the D is unclear. The V end was cut by 2 bases, the J end by 8 bases, with 16 bases between. The CDR3 extends over 15 amino acids. In germline, CDR1 is SEHNR, CDR2 FQNEAQ (reference sequence). The CDR3 is CASSLPGTPVDEQFF. The CDR3 DNA reads as TGTGCCAGCAGCTTACCCGGCACCCCCGTCGATGAGCAGTTCTTC.